This T cell receptor beta chain was obtained from a study of PD-1 and CTLA-4 blockade in melanoma. Profiled with immunoSEQ multiplex PCR; TCRdb holds only in-frame clones, not every one. The sample contains roughly 30,000 clones, approximately 90% of which appear only once. This CDR3 has 14 residues. V shed 7 bases and J shed 2 bases, with 12 bases lying between them. CDR1 PRHDT and CDR2 FYEKMQ come from the germline V gene (reference sequence). The origin of this receptor is a human donor with melanoma. The sequences come from CD8+ T cells from peripheral blood, collected from a patient given anti-PD-1 treatment. The J gene is TRBJ2-1, the V gene TRBV13; TRBD1 might be the D (5 bases). This CDR3 reads CASNLKGPYNEQFF. The CDR3 DNA reads as TGTGCCAGCAACCTAAAGGGGCCCTACAATGAGCAGTTCTTC.